The clone carrying this T cell receptor (beta chain) was counted between two and nine times. Its antigen is unknown. Library preparation (for TCRbeta) was performed with unique molecular identifiers. Each CDR3 protein is one row after TCRdb ran MiXCR on the PCR reads. This sample yields some 600,000 distinct CDR3 sequences, of which roughly 13% are seen a single time; around 2.2% belongs to the top ten. The record originates from a study of T-cell reconstitution after alpha-beta-depleted transplantation in children. General study points: Certain patients had high TCRbeta diversity at day 60, and it came from recipient T cells and thymic progenitors that survived. Newly made T cells mostly supplied T-cell counts and diversity one year after transplant. Reports say that about two months after transplant, the alpha-beta T cells came out of several hundred graft clones that had expanded.

This clonotype was sampled from a male patient younger than 18 who had a stem cell transplant for acute myeloid leukemia, so the T cells may come from the graft donor. Sequencing used PBMCs, mostly from graft donor cells, obtained 360 days after TCRalphabeta/CD19-depleted stem cell transplant.

The CDR3 DNA reads TGCAGTGGTTCCCGGGACAGGGAGGGGGAGACCCAGTACTTC. It specifies CSGSRDREGETQYF. V is TRBV20-1 and J is TRBJ2-5; 9 nucleotides agree with TRBD1. Germline V gives CDR1 DFQATT, CDR2 SNEGSKA (reference sequence). This CDR3 region has 14 residues. Trimming cost V 7 bases and J 5 bases; bases outside gene matches: 11.